This entry is about one T cell receptor (beta chain). CDR1 MNHEY and CDR2 SVGAGI come from the germline V gene. This CDR3 has 15 amino acids. The trim removed 6 bases at V and 2 bases at J, leaving 7 bases unmatched. Enrolment of Seattle patients took place during active infection, and they were followed longitudinally. Study processing details: The authors estimated nucleated cell counts from reference gene primer amplification. Some clones are missing from TCRdb's copy, which holds only in-frame ones; the method was immunoSEQ multiplex PCR. The V and J calls and clone size were taken over from that table, and D and trimming were inferred from the DNA. Here the sample spans 100,000 to 150,000 clones, around 80% being singletons. This entry is derived from a study of blood T cell repertoires in COVID-19. Study context: Nucleic acid was either cDNA or gDNA, and it came from T cells, B-cell-depleted T cells, or PBMCs.

The TCR was taken from a man aged 25 to 45 with COVID-19, enrolled during active disease. The rearrangement links TRBV6-5 to TRBJ1-3; 7 bases map to TRBD1. Source material: peripheral blood. CDR3 amino acids: CASRPNRGAGNTIYF. Here the CDR3 DNA reads TGTGCCAGCAGGCCAAACAGGGGTGCTGGAAACACCATATATTTT.